The present TCR beta chain was sequenced within a study of T-cell memory formation after mild COVID-19. TCRdb analysed the 5' RACE reads with MiXCR anew, one entry per CDR3 protein. The table records around 150,000 distinct CDR3 sequences, around a third of them present only once. Study-wide results and limits: SARS-CoV-2 specificity of second-wave clones peaking day 37 was unconfirmed. The pre-infection memory compartment contained some responding clones, suggesting cross-reactive memory joined.

The CDR3 consists of 14 residues. Per germline, CDR1 SNHLY and CDR2 FYNNEI. Trimming took 6 bases from V and 0 from J, leaving 9 bases between them. A remark on this clonotype: The antigen is unknown.

This receptor was taken from an adult woman who had mild COVID-19 (a few samples of this study predate the infection). Cell type and time point are not known. This rearrangement joins TRBV2 to TRBJ1-3, with D uncertain. Sequencing was done on a sample of PBMCs or a T cell subset sorted from them (not recorded which). The CDR3 sequence is CASREGSSGNTIYF. In nucleotides, the CDR3 is TGTGCCAGCAGGGAGGGTAGCTCTGGAAACACCATATATTTT.